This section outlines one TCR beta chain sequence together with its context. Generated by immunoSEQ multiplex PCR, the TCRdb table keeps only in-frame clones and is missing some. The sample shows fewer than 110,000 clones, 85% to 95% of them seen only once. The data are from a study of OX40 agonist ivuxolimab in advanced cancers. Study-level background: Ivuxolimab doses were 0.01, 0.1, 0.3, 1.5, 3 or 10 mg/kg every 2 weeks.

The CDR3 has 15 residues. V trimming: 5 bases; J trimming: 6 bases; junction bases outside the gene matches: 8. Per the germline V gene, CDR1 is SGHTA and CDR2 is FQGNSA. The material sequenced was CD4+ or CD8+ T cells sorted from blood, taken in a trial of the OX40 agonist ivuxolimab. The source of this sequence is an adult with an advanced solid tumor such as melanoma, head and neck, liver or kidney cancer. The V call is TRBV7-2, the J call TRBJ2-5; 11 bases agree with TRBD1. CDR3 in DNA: TGTGCCAGCAGCCTCCAGGGACAGGGGGGACAGACCCAGTACTTC. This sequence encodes CASSLQGQGGQTQYF.